This T cell receptor (beta chain) was sequenced during a study of cytomegalovirus exposure and HLA in healthy donors. About the study: From HLA-typed donors, an early data release held tens of millions of unique TCRs.

About this clone: Its antigen remains unidentified.

Overall study results and limits: Reportedly, cytomegalovirus status was diagnosed with high sensitivity and specificity.

V dropped 0 bases and J dropped 6 bases, with 17 bases sitting between them. This CDR3 region has 16 residues. Germline loops: CDR1 SGHDT, CDR2 YYEEEE. Donors likely had unrecorded immune exposures despite being nominally healthy when sampled. 13 Jbeta primers and 60 Vbeta primers were used for the PCR. Method: immunoSEQ multiplex PCR; TCRdb's copy keeps in-frame clones and lacks some. The sample includes about 150,000 clones, about three quarters of them seen just once. This receptor was identified in a woman aged 40 to 50 in good health and CMV-seronegative. The chain links TRBV5-6 to TRBJ2-3; TRBD1 is a possible D gene (5 bases). Sequencing input: PBMCs. The CDR3 loop is CASSLAPGRVGDTQYF. For the CDR3, the DNA is TGTGCCAGCAGCTTGGCCCCCGGCAGGGTTGGTGATACGCAGTATTTT.